The subject of this entry is one TCR beta chain. This sample was included in a study of blood T cell repertoires in COVID-19. About the study: Italy, Spain and the United States were the sources of the convalescent and acute COVID-19 samples. From T cells, B-cell-depleted T cells, or PBMCs came the material, which was cDNA or gDNA.

Assay: immunoSEQ multiplex PCR; the TCRdb copy retains only in-frame clones and omits some. This sample carries fewer than 200,000 clones, 82% of them seen once, and the ten largest clones take 4% to 6.5%. After removal of 0 bases from V and 4 bases from J, the junction contained 2 bases not matched to a gene. Germline values: CDR1 SGHRS, CDR2 YFSETQ. The CDR3 totals 15 residues. The V and J genes are TRBV5-1 and TRBJ2-1; 9 bases line up with TRBD1. The sample comprised PBMCs or T cells enriched from blood (not recorded which). The sequence derives from a woman in her sixties with acute COVID-19. The DNA for the CDR3 is TGCGCCAGCAGCTTGGATGGGACAGGGTACAATGAGCAGTTCTTC. This codes for CASSLDGTGYNEQFF.